This T cell receptor (beta chain) emerged from a study of blood T cell repertoires in COVID-19. The assay was immunoSEQ multiplex PCR, and TCRdb's table has in-frame clones only and misses some. The sample records 100,000 to 150,000 clones, around 87% being singletons. V lost 1 base to trimming and J lost 12 bases; unmatched junction nucleotides: 6. CDR3 length: 13 residues. From germline, CDR1 is SSHAT and CDR2 FNYEAQ (reference sequence). Sequenced: peripheral blood. The chain links TRBV7-7 to TRBJ2-3, with 8 bases that match TRBD2. The clonotype was recovered from a woman in her 70s with acute or convalescent COVID-19. CDR3 nucleotide sequence: TGTGCCAGCAGCTTAGTCGCGGGAGGCCCACAGTATTTT. Protein: CASSLVAGGPQYF.